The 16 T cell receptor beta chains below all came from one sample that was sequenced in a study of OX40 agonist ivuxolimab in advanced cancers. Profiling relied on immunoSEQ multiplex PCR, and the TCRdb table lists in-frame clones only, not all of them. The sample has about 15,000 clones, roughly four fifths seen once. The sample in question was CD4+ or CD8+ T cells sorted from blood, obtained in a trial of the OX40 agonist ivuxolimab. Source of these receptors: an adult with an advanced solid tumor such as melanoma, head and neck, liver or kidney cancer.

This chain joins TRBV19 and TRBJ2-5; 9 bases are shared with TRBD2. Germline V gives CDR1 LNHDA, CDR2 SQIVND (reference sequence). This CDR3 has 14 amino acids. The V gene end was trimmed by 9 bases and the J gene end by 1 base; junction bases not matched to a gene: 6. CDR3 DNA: TGTGCCAGCTCTAGCGGGGCAGTCCAAGAGACCCAGTACTTC. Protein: CASSSGAVQETQYF. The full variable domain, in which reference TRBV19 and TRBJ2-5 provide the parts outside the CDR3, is DGGITQSPKYLFRKEGQNVTLSCEQNLNHDAMYWYRQDPGQGLRLIYYSQIVNDFQKGDIAEGYSVSREKKESFPLTVTSAQKNPTAFYLCASSSGAVQETQYFGPGTRLLVL.

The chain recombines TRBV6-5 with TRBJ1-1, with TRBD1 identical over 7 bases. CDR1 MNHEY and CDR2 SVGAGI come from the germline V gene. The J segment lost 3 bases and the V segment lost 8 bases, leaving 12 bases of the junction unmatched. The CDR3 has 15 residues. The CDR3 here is CASYSMAQGYTEAFF. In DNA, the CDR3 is TGTGCCAGCTACTCCATGGCACAGGGGTACACTGAAGCTTTCTTT.

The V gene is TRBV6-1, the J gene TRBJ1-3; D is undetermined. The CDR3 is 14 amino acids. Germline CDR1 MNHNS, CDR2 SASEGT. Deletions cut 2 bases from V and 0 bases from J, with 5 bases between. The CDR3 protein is CASSEYTSGNTIYF. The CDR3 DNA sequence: TGTGCCAGCAGTGAATACACCTCTGGAAACACCATATATTTT.

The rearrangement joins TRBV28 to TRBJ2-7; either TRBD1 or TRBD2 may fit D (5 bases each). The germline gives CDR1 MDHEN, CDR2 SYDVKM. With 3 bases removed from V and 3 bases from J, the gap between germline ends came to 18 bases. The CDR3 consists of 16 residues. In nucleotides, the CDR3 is TGTGCCAGCAGTTTGGCCGGGGCTACTTCTCTCTACGAGCAGTACTTC. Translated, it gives CASSLAGATSLYEQYF.

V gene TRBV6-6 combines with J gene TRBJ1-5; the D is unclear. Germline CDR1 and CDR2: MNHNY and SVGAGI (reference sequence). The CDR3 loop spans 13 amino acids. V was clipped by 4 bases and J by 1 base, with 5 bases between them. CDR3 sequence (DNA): TGTGCCAGCAGTTCAAGGAGCAATCAGCCCCAGCATTTT. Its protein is CASSSRSNQPQHF.

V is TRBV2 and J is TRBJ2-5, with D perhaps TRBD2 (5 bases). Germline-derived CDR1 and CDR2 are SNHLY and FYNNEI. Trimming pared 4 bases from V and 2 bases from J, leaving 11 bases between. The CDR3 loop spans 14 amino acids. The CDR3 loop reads CASSADWFQETQYF. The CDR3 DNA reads TGTGCCAGCAGTGCGGACTGGTTTCAAGAGACCCAGTACTTC.

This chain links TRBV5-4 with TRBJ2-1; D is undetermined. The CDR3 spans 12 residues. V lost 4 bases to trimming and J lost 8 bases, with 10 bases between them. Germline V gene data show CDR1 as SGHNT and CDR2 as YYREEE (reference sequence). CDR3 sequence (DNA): TGTGCCAGCAGCCCCCTTGGCGATGAGCAGTTCTTC. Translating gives CASSPLGDEQFF.

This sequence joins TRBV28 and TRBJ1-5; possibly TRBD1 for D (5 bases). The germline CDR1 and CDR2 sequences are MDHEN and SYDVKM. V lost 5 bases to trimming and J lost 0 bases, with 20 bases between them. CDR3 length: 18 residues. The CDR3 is CASSIADSELDSNQPQHF. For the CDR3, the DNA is TGTGCCAGCAGTATAGCCGACAGCGAACTCGATAGCAATCAGCCCCAGCATTTT.

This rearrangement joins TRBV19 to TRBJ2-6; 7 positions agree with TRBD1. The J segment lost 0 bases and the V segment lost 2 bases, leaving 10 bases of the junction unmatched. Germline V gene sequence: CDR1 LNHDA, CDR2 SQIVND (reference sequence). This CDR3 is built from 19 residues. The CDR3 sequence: CASSINAGTVSSGANVLTF. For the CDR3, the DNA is TGTGCCAGTAGTATAAACGCCGGGACAGTTAGCTCTGGGGCCAACGTCCTGACTTTC.

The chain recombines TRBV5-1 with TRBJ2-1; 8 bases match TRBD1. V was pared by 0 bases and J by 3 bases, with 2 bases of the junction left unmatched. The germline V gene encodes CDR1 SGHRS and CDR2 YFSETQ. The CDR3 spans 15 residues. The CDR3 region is CASSLGTGFYNEQFF. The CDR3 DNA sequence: TGCGCCAGCAGCTTGGGGACAGGGTTCTACAATGAGCAGTTCTTC.

CDR3 nucleotides: TGTGCCAGCAGCTTGACTAGTACTAGCACAGATACGCAGTATTTT. Its translation is CASSLTSTSTDTQYF. This chain joins TRBV7-2 and TRBJ2-3; possibly TRBD2 for D (6 bases). With 3 bases removed from V and 0 bases from J, the gap between germline ends came to 10 bases. This CDR3 region has 15 residues. In germline, CDR1 is SGHTA, CDR2 FQGNSA.

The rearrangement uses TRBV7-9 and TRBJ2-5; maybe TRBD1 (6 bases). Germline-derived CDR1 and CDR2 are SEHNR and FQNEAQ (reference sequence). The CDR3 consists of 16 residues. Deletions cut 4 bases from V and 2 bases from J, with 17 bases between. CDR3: CASSCVQNRAQETQYF. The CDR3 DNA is TGTGCCAGCAGCTGCGTCCAGAACAGGGCGCAAGAGACCCAGTACTTC.

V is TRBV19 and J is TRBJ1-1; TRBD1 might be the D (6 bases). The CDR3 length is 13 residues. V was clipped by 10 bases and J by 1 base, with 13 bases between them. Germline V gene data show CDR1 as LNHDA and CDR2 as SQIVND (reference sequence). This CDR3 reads CAITGHTNTEAFF. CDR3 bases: TGTGCCATAACGGGACATACGAACACTGAAGCTTTCTTT.

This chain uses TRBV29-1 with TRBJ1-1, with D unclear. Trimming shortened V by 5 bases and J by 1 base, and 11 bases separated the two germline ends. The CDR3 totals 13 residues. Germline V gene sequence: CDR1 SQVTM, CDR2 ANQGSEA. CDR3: CSVQAAKNTEAFF. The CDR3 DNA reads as TGCAGCGTTCAGGCGGCAAAGAACACTGAAGCTTTCTTT.

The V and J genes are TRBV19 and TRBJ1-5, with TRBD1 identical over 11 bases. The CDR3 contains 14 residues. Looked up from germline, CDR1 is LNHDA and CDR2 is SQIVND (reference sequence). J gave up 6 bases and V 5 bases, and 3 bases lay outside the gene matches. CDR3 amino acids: CASSPGQGVQPQHF. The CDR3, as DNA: TGTGCCAGTAGTCCGGGACAGGGGGTTCAGCCCCAGCATTTT.

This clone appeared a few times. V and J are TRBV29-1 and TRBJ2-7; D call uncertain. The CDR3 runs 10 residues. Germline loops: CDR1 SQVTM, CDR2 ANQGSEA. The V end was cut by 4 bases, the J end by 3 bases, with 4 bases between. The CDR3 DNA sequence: TGCAGCGTTGCAGACTACGAGCAGTACTTC. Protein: CSVADYEQYF.